This is a list of T cell receptor beta chains from one sample in a study of identical twins. Using its own MiXCR run on the 5' RACE reads, TCRdb lists one record per CDR3 protein. The data hold 240,000 or so distinct CDR3 sequences, with more than 9.5% observed a single time. These data are also associated with another study on yellow fever vaccine responses in identical twins.

The source material was memory (CD45RO+) T cells sorted from blood. The receptors originated from a woman between 18 and 29 years old in good health. Each CDR3 is given without its conserved first and last residue.

V gene | CDR3 protein
TRBV7-3 | ASEGVTGELF
TRBV5-5 | ASSYPTAKNIQY
TRBV28 | ASPPPGTSYAEQY
TRBV28 | ASSPLSRKETQY
TRBV4-2 | ASSQDRAGRAKNIQY
TRBV3-1 | ASSRTLLRGNTGELF
TRBV18 | ASSQLAGVGAAYNEQF
TRBV6-2/TRBV6-3 | ASSFSRVYATGELF
TRBV15 | ATSRGIAGGKETQY
TRBV19 | ATSTLGSYNEQF
TRBV11-2 | ASSFEDTPSYEQY
TRBV10-2 | ASREDRGQETQY
TRBV7-2 | ASRRTVQETQY
TRBV12-3/TRBV12-4 | ASSLYRTRLTDTQY
TRBV4-3 | ASSHPTGGTNTGELF
TRBV20-1 | SARAGPNTGELF
TRBV15 | ATSVAGGYGYT
TRBV6-2/TRBV6-3 | ASTTRLPAGADTQY
TRBV11-3 | TSSKRTNTGELF
TRBV4-3 | ASSRTSSSYEQY
TRBV7-2 | ASSSSGGEQF
TRBV7-2 | ASSLGPGNYEQY
TRBV12-3/TRBV12-4 | ASKPQGGSNQPQH
TRBV5-6 | ASSLSLTASDSPLH
TRBV5-1 | ASSPITGTIYEQY
TRBV27 | ASSFEGRTDTQY
TRBV15 | ATRPRDGDEQF
TRBV29-1 | SVEEWSMGKNIQY
TRBV29-1 | SVATASGRAVEQF
TRBV7-9 | ASSLGDSPYQETQY
TRBV10-3 | AISETRQTYEQY
TRBV28 | ASSFRTLSTGGSTGELF
TRBV6-5 | ASSYSTDRNNEQF
TRBV6-1 | ASRSGRGSGIHEQY
TRBV3-1 | ASSQGRGGGYNEQF
TRBV18 | ASSPGTGPEKLF
TRBV10-3 | ANGGGAMDEQY
TRBV5-6 | ASSLLGSDTGELF
TRBV9 | ASSVGPSGSYEQY
TRBV27 | ASSFINSPLH
TRBV6-2/TRBV6-3 | ASSGLAGGGVSDTQY
TRBV12-3/TRBV12-4 | ASSLAGPGGVGEQY